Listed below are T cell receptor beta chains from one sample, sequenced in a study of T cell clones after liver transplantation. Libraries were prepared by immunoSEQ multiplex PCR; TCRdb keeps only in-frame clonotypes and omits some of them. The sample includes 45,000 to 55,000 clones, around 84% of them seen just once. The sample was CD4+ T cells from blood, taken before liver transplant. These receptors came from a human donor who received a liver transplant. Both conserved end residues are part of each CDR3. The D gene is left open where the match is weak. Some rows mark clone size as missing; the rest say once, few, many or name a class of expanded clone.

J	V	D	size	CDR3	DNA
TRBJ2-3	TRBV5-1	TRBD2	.	CASSLSGTPHITDTQYF	TGCGCCAGCAGCCTCAGCGGGACCCCACATATCACAGATACGCAGTATTTT
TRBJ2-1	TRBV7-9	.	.	CASSREGGYNEQFF	TGTGCCAGCAGTAGGGAAGGAGGCTACAATGAGCAGTTCTTC
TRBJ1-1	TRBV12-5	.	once	CASGSPTAPETFF	TGTGCTAGTGGTTCCCCCACTGCCCCCGAGACTTTCTTT
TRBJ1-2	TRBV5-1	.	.	CASTLTGGHQNYTF	TGCGCCAGCACCCTGACAGGAGGTCACCAAAACTACACCTTC
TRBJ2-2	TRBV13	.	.	CASSPHTGTGELFF	TGTGCCAGCAGTCCTCATACGGGCACCGGGGAGCTGTTTTTT
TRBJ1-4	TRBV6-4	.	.	CASSDSRGGNSRNEKLFF	TGTGCCAGCAGTGACTCCCGGGGGGGGAACAGTAGGAATGAAAAACTGTTTTTT
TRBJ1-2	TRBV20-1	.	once	CSASAGFGYTF	TGCAGTGCTAGTGCGGGGTTTGGCTACACCTTC
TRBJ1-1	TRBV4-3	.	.	CASSQAIGTEAFF	TGCGCCAGCAGCCAAGCAATAGGCACTGAAGCTTTCTTT
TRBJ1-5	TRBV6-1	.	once	CASSDQVPQHF	TGTGCCAGCAGTGACCAGGTGCCCCAGCATTTT
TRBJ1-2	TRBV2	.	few	CASSEAGRSGGYTF	TGTGCCAGCAGTGAAGCGGGTAGGAGCGGGGGCTACACCTTC
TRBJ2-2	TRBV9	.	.	CASSDRLPRERWGELFF	TGTGCCAGCAGCGATCGACTCCCCCGGGAGCGTTGGGGGGAGCTGTTTTTT
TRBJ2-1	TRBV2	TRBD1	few	CASSAGQGSYNEQFF	TGTGCCAGCAGTGCGGGACAGGGATCCTACAATGAGCAGTTCTTC
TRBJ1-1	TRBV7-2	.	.	CASLAGTLNTEAFF	TGTGCCAGCTTGGCCGGGACTTTGAACACTGAAGCTTTCTTT
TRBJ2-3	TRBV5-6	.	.	CASSLGQLVDTQYF	TGTGCCAGCAGCTTAGGACAGCTTGTAGATACGCAGTATTTT